The 27 T cell receptor beta chains below were found in one sample sequenced in a study of OX40 agonist ivuxolimab in advanced cancers. The library was prepared using the immunoSEQ multiplex PCR assay. The table comes from immuneACCESS by way of TCRdb, which keeps in-frame sequences with V and J called. Part of the clones is missing from these tables; in studies checked, under half for an unresolved V gene and the rest for unknown reasons. The sample contains tens of thousands of clones, around 89% of them found a single time. Together, the top ten hold 30% to 35% of the sample. Sample: CD4+ or CD8+ T cells sorted from blood, taken in a trial of the OX40 agonist ivuxolimab. These TCRs come from an adult with an advanced solid tumor such as melanoma, head and neck, liver or kidney cancer.

The chain links TRBV30 to TRBJ1-2; D remains ambiguous. CDR3 size: 12 residues. Germline CDR1 reads GTSNPN; CDR2 reads SVGIG (reference sequence). Between the trimmed V and J ends, which lost 0 bases and 4 bases, there was a span of 6 bases. CDR3 sequence: CAWSVGFYGYTF. CDR3 sequence (DNA): TGTGCCTGGAGTGTAGGGTTCTATGGCTACACCTTC.

The chain links TRBV9 to TRBJ2-4, with 8 bases identical to TRBD1. Germline V gene data show CDR1 as SGDLS and CDR2 as YYNGEE. CDR3 length: 11 amino acids. The junction had 3 bases not matched to a gene; V was cut back by 8 bases and J by 8 bases. Here the CDR3 DNA reads TGTGCCAGTGGACAGGGAGACATTCAGTACTTC. Its translation is CASGQGDIQYF.

The J gene is TRBJ1-1, the V gene TRBV19; the D gene is possibly TRBD1 (5 bases). With 1 base removed from V and 3 bases from J, the gap between germline ends came to 12 bases. Germline loops: CDR1 LNHDA, CDR2 SQIVND (reference sequence). The CDR3 is made up of 15 amino acids. The CDR3 DNA is TGTGCCAGTAGTATAGCCCAGGGAGGGGACACTGAAGCTTTCTTT. Its protein product is CASSIAQGGDTEAFF. Based on the CDR3 plus reference TRBV19 and TRBJ1-1, the full variable domain is DGGITQSPKYLFRKEGQNVTLSCEQNLNHDAMYWYRQDPGQGLRLIYYSQIVNDFQKGDIAEGYSVSREKKESFPLTVTSAQKNPTAFYLCASSIAQGGDTEAFFGQGTRLTVV.

The genes are TRBV6-6 and TRBJ1-2; 8 bases agree with TRBD1. In germline, CDR1 is MNHNY, CDR2 SVGAGI (reference sequence). There are 16 residues in the CDR3. V was pared by 4 bases and J by 7 bases, with 14 bases of the junction left unmatched. CDR3 nucleotides: TGTGCCAGCAGTTCCCTCCGCGCAGGGGGCGCGGGTGGCTACACCTTC. Its protein product is CASSSLRAGGAGGYTF.

The chain combines TRBV5-5 with TRBJ2-5; D tentatively reads TRBD1 or TRBD2 (6 bases each). The germline V gene encodes CDR1 SGHKS and CDR2 YYEKEE (reference sequence). V shed 3 bases and J shed 5 bases, with 17 bases lying between them. The CDR3 contains 15 residues. DNA for the CDR3: TGTGCCAGCAGCTGGGGGGCAGGTTCAAGGGAGACCCAGTACTTC. Its translation: CASSWGAGSRETQYF.

In its sample, this clone was seen a few times. The chain has TRBV18 and TRBJ2-2; no firm D call. Deletions cut 5 bases from V and 3 bases from J, with 7 bases between. There are 13 residues in the CDR3. Germline CDR1 KGHSH, CDR2 LQKENI. CDR3 DNA sequence: TGTGCCAGCTCAGTACCGGACACCGGGGAGCTGTTTTTT. This encodes CASSVPDTGELFF.

V gene TRBV7-2 combines with J gene TRBJ2-1; perhaps TRBD2 as D (5 bases). This CDR3 region has 15 residues. Trimming stripped 1 base from V and 4 bases from J, with 11 bases between. From germline, CDR1 is SGHTA and CDR2 FQGNSA. The CDR3 sequence: CASSLGASRYNEQFF. DNA of the CDR3: TGTGCCAGCAGCTTAGGGGCTAGCAGGTACAATGAGCAGTTCTTC.

The gene calls are TRBV2 and TRBJ2-3; possible D gene TRBD2, 5 bases. CDR1 and CDR2 from the germline V gene are SNHLY and FYNNEI. Trimming shortened V by 3 bases and J by 0 bases, and 13 bases separated the two germline ends. This CDR3 spans 16 amino acids. CDR3 in DNA: TGTGCCAGCAGTGAGTGGGAACTAGGGAGCACAGATACGCAGTATTTT. Encoded protein: CASSEWELGSTDTQYF. Supplemented by reference TRBV2 and TRBJ2-3, the full variable domain reads EPEVTQTPSHQVTQMGQEVILRCVPISNHLYFYWYRQILGQKVEFLVSFYNNEISEKSEIFDDQFSVERPDGSNFTLKIRSTKLEDSAMYFCASSEWELGSTDTQYFGPGTRLTVL.

V gene TRBV19 combines with J gene TRBJ1-2, with D possibly being TRBD1 (5 bases). CDR3 length: 14 amino acids. CDR1 is LNHDA and CDR2 is SQIVND in the germline V gene (reference sequence). Trimming pared 8 bases from V and 8 bases from J, leaving 21 bases between. Written as DNA, the CDR3 is TGTGCCAGTGTCGAGAGGAGGGGTGGTAAGGGCTACACCTTC. Translating it yields CASVERRGGKGYTF.

This clone was seen only once. J is TRBJ2-2 and V is TRBV13, with 7 bases aligning to TRBD1. Germline values: CDR1 PRHDT, CDR2 FYEKMQ (reference sequence). The junction had 8 bases not matched to a gene; V was cut back by 3 bases and J by 1 base. CDR3 size: 17 residues. The CDR3 here is CASSFYPRTGNTGELFF. As DNA, the CDR3 is TGTGCCAGCAGCTTCTACCCGCGGACAGGGAACACCGGGGAGCTGTTTTTT.

The chain couples TRBV5-6 to TRBJ1-4; D unclear. CDR3 length equals 16 residues. Trimming cost V 4 bases and J 2 bases, with 15 bases left between them. CDR1 is SGHDT and CDR2 is YYEEEE in the germline V gene. CDR3 in DNA: TGTGCCAGCAGCCACTCGAGGGTCTTCACTAATGAAAAACTGTTTTTT. Protein product: CASSHSRVFTNEKLFF.

The genes are TRBV27 and TRBJ2-7, with D maybe TRBD1 (5 bases). In germline, CDR1 is MNHEY, CDR2 SMNVEV (reference sequence). Trimming took 6 bases from V and 2 from J, leaving 14 bases between them. The CDR3 length is 14 residues. The CDR3 DNA is TGTGCCAGCAGAAGGGGAATTTGGGCCTACGAGCAGTACTTC. Protein sequence: CASRRGIWAYEQYF.

This chain joins TRBV11-2 and TRBJ1-2; no reliable D call. Germline V gene data show CDR1 as SGHAT and CDR2 as FQNNGV. The CDR3 runs to 14 residues. V gave up 1 base and J gave up 4 bases, with 10 bases separating them. CDR3 region: CASSLVAPPYGYTF. The CDR3 DNA sequence: TGTGCCAGCAGCTTAGTCGCGCCCCCCTATGGCTACACCTTC. The full variable domain, in which reference TRBV11-2 and TRBJ1-2 provide the parts outside the CDR3, is EAGVAQSPRYKIIEKRQSVAFWCNPISGHATLYWYQQILGQGPKLLIQFQNNGVVDDSQLPKDRFSAERLKGVDSTLKIQPAKLEDSAVYLCASSLVAPPYGYTFGSGTRLTVV.

V and J are TRBV5-1 and TRBJ2-1, with 7 bases matching TRBD1. The CDR3 length is 14 residues. V gave up 0 bases and J gave up 9 bases; unmatched junction bases: 6. Germline CDR1 and CDR2: SGHRS and YFSETQ. The CDR3 DNA sequence: TGCGCCAGCAGCTTGGACTGGGGACAGCGTGAGCAGTTCTTC. As protein: CASSLDWGQREQFF.

The chain carries TRBV7-2 and TRBJ1-5, with no clear D. The CDR3 length is 14 residues. Deletions cut 7 bases from V and 6 bases from J, with 16 bases between. CDR1 is SGHTA and CDR2 is FQGNSA in the germline V gene. The CDR3 here is CASNNGVLPQPQHF. CDR3 nucleotide sequence: TGTGCCAGCAACAATGGGGTTCTCCCTCAGCCCCAGCATTTT.

The chain has TRBV2 and TRBJ1-2; 7 positions match TRBD1. Looked up from germline, CDR1 is SNHLY and CDR2 is FYNNEI. This CDR3 is built from 15 residues. Unmatched junction bases numbered 5, after V lost 4 bases and J lost 0 bases. The CDR3 DNA reads as TGTGCCAGCAGTGTTAGGGACAGAGCTAACTATGGCTACACCTTC. It specifies CASSVRDRANYGYTF. Full variable domain (rest looked up from reference TRBV2 and TRBJ1-2): EPEVTQTPSHQVTQMGQEVILRCVPISNHLYFYWYRQILGQKVEFLVSFYNNEISEKSEIFDDQFSVERPDGSNFTLKIRSTKLEDSAMYFCASSVRDRANYGYTFGSGTRLTVV.

The chain's CDR3 is CASSRENIQYF. The DNA of the CDR3 is TGTGCCAGCAGTAGGGAAAACATTCAGTACTTC. The chain joins TRBV27 to TRBJ2-4, with no clear D. Germline CDR1 is MNHEY and CDR2 is SMNVEV (reference sequence). V was pared by 5 bases and J by 5 bases, with 4 bases between. The CDR3 spans 11 residues.

The chain employs TRBV6-5 and TRBJ1-5; D gene unclear. The CDR3 covers 13 residues. Trimming cost V 7 bases and J 2 bases, with 9 bases left between them. The germline V gene encodes CDR1 MNHEY and CDR2 SVGAGI. CDR3 sequence: CASKGRGNQPQHF. The DNA for the CDR3 is TGTGCCAGCAAAGGGCGGGGCAATCAGCCCCAGCATTTT.

CDR3 sequence: CASSSEGGNNSPLHF. The CDR3 nucleotides read TGCGCCAGCAGCAGCGAGGGCGGTAATAATTCACCCCTCCACTTT. The chain is built from TRBV5-1 and TRBJ1-6; D remains unclear. V was pared by 4 bases and J by 5 bases, with 13 bases between. Germline V gene lookup returns CDR1 SGHRS and CDR2 YFSETQ. This CDR3 is 15 amino acids long.

The chain couples TRBV19 to TRBJ2-5; TRBD1 agrees at 8 bases. Germline-derived CDR1 and CDR2 are LNHDA and SQIVND (reference sequence). This CDR3 is built from 14 residues. J was trimmed by 5 bases and V by 8 bases; bases with no gene match: 10. CDR3 DNA: TGTGCCAGTGCGGGACAGGCCGGGGAGGAGACCCAGTACTTC. It yields the protein CASAGQAGEETQYF.

The genes are TRBV5-1 and TRBJ2-7; weak D call: TRBD1 (6 bases). Germline V gene sequence: CDR1 SGHRS, CDR2 YFSETQ. The CDR3 extends over 14 amino acids. V dropped 4 bases and J dropped 7 bases, with 18 bases sitting between them. CDR3 nucleotide sequence: TGCGCCAGCAGCCCGGACAGTGGTGGAGGAGAGCAGTACTTC. Translated, it gives CASSPDSGGGEQYF.

J is TRBJ2-2 and V is TRBV5-4, with 8 nucleotides matching TRBD1. In germline, CDR1 is SGHNT, CDR2 YYREEE (reference sequence). Unmatched junction bases numbered 7, after V lost 3 bases and J lost 9 bases. There are 14 residues in the CDR3. CDR3 bases: TGTGCCAGCAGCTCGACAGGGGACTTAAGGGAGCTGTTTTTT. Its translation is CASSSTGDLRELFF.

The chain uses TRBV28 and TRBJ2-5; 15 bases align to TRBD2. The V segment lost 3 bases and the J segment 4 bases; nucleotides outside the gene matches: 12. The germline V gene encodes CDR1 MDHEN and CDR2 SYDVKM. The CDR3 consists of 19 residues. CDR3 residues: CASSFRTSGRALDGETQYF. The CDR3 coding sequence is TGTGCCAGCAGTTTCCGGACTAGCGGGAGGGCCCTGGACGGAGAGACCCAGTACTTC.

The chain joins TRBV10-2 to TRBJ1-2; perhaps TRBD1 as D (6 bases). CDR3 length equals 12 residues. The V end was cut by 5 bases, the J end by 8 bases, with 12 bases between. CDR1 WSHSY and CDR2 SAAADI come from the germline V gene. The CDR3 spells CASSPGEYGYTF. CDR3 nucleotide sequence: TGCGCCAGCAGTCCAGGGGAGTACGGCTACACCTTC.

The genes are TRBV18 and TRBJ2-7; 7 bases agree with TRBD1. Germline lookup yields CDR1 KGHSH and CDR2 LQKENI. The CDR3 is made up of 15 amino acids. Unmatched junction bases numbered 8, after V lost 3 bases and J lost 3 bases. Here the CDR3 DNA reads TGTGCCAGCTCACCTAGTGGGACAGAAGTCTACGAGCAGTACTTC. The encoded protein is CASSPSGTEVYEQYF.

CDR3 in DNA: TGTGCCAGTAGTATGGTATATTGGCAGGATGACACTGAAGCTTTCTTT. Protein sequence: CASSMVYWQDDTEAFF. The rearrangement uses TRBV19 and TRBJ1-1, with D unresolved. Trimming removed 3 bases from V and 3 bases from J, with 17 bases in between. This CDR3 is built from 16 residues. The germline V gene has CDR1 LNHDA and CDR2 SQIVND (reference sequence).

The chain joins TRBV27 to TRBJ1-2; D not certain. Germline V lookup: CDR1 MNHEY, CDR2 SMNVEV (reference sequence). V gave up 5 bases and J gave up 7 bases, with 14 bases separating them. There are 13 residues in the CDR3. CDR3 bases: TGTGCCAGCAGTCCACTCGTTGGTCCTGGCTACACCTTC. Encoded protein: CASSPLVGPGYTF.